In this sample, the clone carrying this T cell receptor (beta chain) turned up many times. The antigen remains unidentified. This specimen comes from a study of early T cells in non-severe SARS-CoV-2 infection. Notes on the study in general: Using VDJdb, the matching emphasized anti-spike CD8 responses while missing private and CD4 specificities.

TCRdb reprocessed the 5' RACE reads via MiXCR and lists one record per CDR3 protein. The sample holds some 71,000 distinct CDR3 sequences, about 9.4% seen once. Germline lookup yields CDR1 WNHNN and CDR2 SYGVQD (reference sequence). The CDR3 runs to 16 residues. With 0 bases removed from V and 0 bases from J, the gap between germline ends came to 9 bases. V and J are TRBV10-1 and TRBJ2-1; D remains unclear. This clonotype was sampled from an adult who was a healthcare worker with PCR-confirmed SARS-CoV-2 infection or an uninfected control (not recorded which). The source material was whole blood. CDR3 residues: CASSESDGSSYNEQFF. As DNA, the CDR3 is TGCGCCAGCAGTGAGTCCGACGGAAGCTCCTACAATGAGCAGTTCTTC.